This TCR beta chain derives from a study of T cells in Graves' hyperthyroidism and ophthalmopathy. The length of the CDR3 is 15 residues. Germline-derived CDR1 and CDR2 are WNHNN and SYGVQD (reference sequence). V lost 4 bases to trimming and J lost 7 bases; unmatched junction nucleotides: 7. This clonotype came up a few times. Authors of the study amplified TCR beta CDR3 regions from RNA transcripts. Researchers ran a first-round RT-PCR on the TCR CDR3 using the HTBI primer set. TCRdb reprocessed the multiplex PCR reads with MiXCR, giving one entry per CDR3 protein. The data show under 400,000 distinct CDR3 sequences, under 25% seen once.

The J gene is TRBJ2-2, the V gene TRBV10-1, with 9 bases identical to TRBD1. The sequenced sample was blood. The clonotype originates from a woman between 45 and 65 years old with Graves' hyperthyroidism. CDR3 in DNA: TGCGCCAGCAGTGCTGGGACAGGGCCGGTCGGGGAGCTGTTTTTT. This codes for CASSAGTGPVGELFF.